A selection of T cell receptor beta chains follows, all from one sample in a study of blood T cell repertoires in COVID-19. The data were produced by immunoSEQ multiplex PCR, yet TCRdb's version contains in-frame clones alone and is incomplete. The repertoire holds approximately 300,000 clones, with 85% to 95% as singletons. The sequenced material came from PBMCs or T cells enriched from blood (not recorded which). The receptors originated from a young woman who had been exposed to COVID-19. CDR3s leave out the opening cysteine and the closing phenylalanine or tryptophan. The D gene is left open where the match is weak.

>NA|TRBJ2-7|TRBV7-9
ASSFTGPFYEQY
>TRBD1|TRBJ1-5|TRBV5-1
ASSLGGQGYQPQH
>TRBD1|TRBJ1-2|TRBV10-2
ASLIPGQGTYGYT
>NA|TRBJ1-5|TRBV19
ASSLERHSNQPQH
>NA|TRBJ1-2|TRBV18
ASSPDSPYGYT
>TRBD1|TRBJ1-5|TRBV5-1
ASSSQGAANQPQH
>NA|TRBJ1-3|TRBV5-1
ASSLGESGNTIY
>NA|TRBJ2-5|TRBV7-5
ASPLRRGDHRLCKETQY
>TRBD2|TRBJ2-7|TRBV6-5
ASSYSLASGGYEQY
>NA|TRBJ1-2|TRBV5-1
ASSQDPGSYT
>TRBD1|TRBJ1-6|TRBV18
ASSPDRVILNSPLH
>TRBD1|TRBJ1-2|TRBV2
ASQRGPAYGYT
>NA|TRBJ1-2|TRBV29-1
SVDGPQGKGYT
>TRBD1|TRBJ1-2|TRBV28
ASTDPRGTGGHGYT
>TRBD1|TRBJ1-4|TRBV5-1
ASSLRPGGESLINEKLF
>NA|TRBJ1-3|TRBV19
ASRIGNHSGNTIY
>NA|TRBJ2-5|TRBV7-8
ARVRGRRETQY
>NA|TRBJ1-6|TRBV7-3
ASSTGQKNSPLH
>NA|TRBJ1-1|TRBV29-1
SVEDRRQYYTEAF
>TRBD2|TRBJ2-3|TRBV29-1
SGAGTSGSDTQY
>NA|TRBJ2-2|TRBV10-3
AISESEGLPGELF
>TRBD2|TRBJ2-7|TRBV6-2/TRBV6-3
ASSSTSGGSSYEQY
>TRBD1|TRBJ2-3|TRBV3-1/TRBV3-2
ASSLHRGTVSDTQY
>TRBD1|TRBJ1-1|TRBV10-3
AIGGQGARKMNTEAF
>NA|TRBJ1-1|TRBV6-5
ASSYERGGMNTEAF
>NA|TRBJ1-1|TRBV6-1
ASSEVKGVNTEAF
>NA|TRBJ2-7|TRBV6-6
ASLDQGWAYEQY
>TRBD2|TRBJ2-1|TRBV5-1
ASSLGGTSGVEQF
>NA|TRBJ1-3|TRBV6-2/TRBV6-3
ASSYSTGPSSGNTIY
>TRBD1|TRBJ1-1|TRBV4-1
ASRPQGRNTEAF
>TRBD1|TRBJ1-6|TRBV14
ASSTLTGGSSPLH
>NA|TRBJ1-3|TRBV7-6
ASSLTGGRGNTIY
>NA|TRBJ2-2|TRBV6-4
ASRSQGDTGELF
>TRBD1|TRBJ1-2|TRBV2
ASSEGQGAVYGYT
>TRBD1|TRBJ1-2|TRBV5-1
ASSPGTGTLFYGYT
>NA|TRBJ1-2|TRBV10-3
AISPGGNYGYT
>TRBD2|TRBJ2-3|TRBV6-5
ASSYRRVSGGARY
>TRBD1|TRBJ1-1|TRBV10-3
AIRGTGMNTEAF
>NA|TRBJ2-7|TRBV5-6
ASSFGHAVV
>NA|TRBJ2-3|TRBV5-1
ASSSGTYTDTQY
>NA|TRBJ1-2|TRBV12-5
ASGQIQGRVFNGYT
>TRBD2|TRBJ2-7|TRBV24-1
ATTPGGGPYEQY
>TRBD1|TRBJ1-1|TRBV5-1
ASRPTGGGTEAF
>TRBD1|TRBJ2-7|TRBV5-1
ASSPIVGGPYEQY
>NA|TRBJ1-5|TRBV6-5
ATRGLVGNQPQH
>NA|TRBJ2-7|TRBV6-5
ASQRVRGGDEQY
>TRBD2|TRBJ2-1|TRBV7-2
ASRRSGGASYNEQF
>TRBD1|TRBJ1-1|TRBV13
ASSLSLGQGNTEAF
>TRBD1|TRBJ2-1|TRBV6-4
ASSDRDRGQDEQF
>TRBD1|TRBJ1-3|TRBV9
ASSVDPSGGVGTIY
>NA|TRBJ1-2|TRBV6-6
ASTLGHRRPYGYT
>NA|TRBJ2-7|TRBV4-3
ASSQARGREQY
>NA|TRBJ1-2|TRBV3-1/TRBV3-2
ASSQTDANYGYT
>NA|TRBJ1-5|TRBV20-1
SASPRKLNQPQH
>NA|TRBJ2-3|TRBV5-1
ASRANTDTQY
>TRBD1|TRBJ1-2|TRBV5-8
ASSLGTGGNYGYT
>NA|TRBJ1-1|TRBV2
ASSVGPGWTEAF